These T cell receptor beta chains were read from a single sample in a study of OX40 agonist ivuxolimab in advanced cancers. The assay was immunoSEQ multiplex PCR, and TCRdb's table has in-frame clones only and misses some. The profile covers 70,000 or so clones, with 88% appearing a single time and about 0.9% taken by the ten largest. The sample in question was CD4+ or CD8+ T cells sorted from blood, obtained in a trial of the OX40 agonist ivuxolimab. The receptors here all came from an adult with an advanced solid tumor such as melanoma, head and neck, liver or kidney cancer. Each CDR3 is given with its conserved first and last residue. Each record gives: V gene, J gene, clone size, D gene, CDR3 protein, CDR3 DNA. D genes are given only for firm matches. Clone size is shown for a subset of rows, as once, few, many or a class of expanded clone.

V: TRBV20-1
J: TRBJ2-1
size: .
D: .
CDR3: CSARGRQEQFF
DNA: TGCAGTGCTAGAGGTCGACAGGAGCAGTTCTTC

V: TRBV2
J: TRBJ2-5
size: .
D: TRBD2
CDR3: CASSAGVGLAGGETQYF
DNA: TGTGCCAGCAGTGCCGGGGTAGGCCTAGCGGGAGGAGAGACCCAGTACTTC

V: TRBV9
J: TRBJ1-2
size: .
D: .
CDR3: CASSPPHNYGYTF
DNA: TGTGCCAGCAGCCCACCACATAACTATGGCTACACCTTC

V: TRBV18
J: TRBJ2-1
size: few
D: TRBD1
CDR3: CASSPPGTAYNEQFF
DNA: TGTGCCAGCTCACCACCCGGGACAGCGTACAATGAGCAGTTCTTC

V: TRBV5-4
J: TRBJ2-7
size: few
D: TRBD1
CDR3: CAVQPTGGSYEQYF
DNA: TGTGCCGTCCAACCGACAGGGGGCTCCTACGAGCAGTACTTC

V: TRBV7-2
J: TRBJ2-6
size: once
D: .
CDR3: CASSLSQNSGANVLTF
DNA: TGTGCCAGCAGCTTGTCCCAGAACTCTGGGGCCAACGTCCTGACTTTC

V: TRBV30
J: TRBJ2-3
size: .
D: .
CDR3: CAYALWAGDTQYF
DNA: TGTGCTTATGCGCTTTGGGCGGGAGATACGCAGTATTTT

V: TRBV2
J: TRBJ1-4
size: .
D: TRBD1
CDR3: CASSLRQGTGDEKLFF
DNA: TGTGCCAGCAGCCTCCGACAGGGGACGGGTGATGAAAAACTGTTTTTT

V: TRBV11-1
J: TRBJ2-1
size: .
D: TRBD1
CDR3: CASSTRQGSYNEQFF
DNA: TGTGCCAGCAGCACCCGACAGGGCTCCTACAATGAGCAGTTCTTC

V: TRBV11-2
J: TRBJ2-7
size: .
D: .
CDR3: CASSLGGAFYEQYF
DNA: TGTGCCAGCAGCCTGGGGGGCGCCTTCTACGAGCAGTACTTC

V: TRBV5-1
J: TRBJ2-7
size: once
D: .
CDR3: CASSPFRGRDEQYF
DNA: TGCGCCAGCAGCCCGTTCAGGGGTCGCGACGAGCAGTACTTC

V: TRBV5-5
J: TRBJ1-5
size: .
D: TRBD1
CDR3: CASTQGAPGSNQPQHF
DNA: TGTGCCAGCACCCAGGGGGCCCCTGGTAGCAATCAGCCCCAGCATTTT

V: TRBV4-3
J: TRBJ2-5
size: once
D: TRBD2
CDR3: CASSRRLAGEETQYF
DNA: TGCGCCAGCAGCCGTAGGCTAGCGGGGGAAGAGACCCAGTACTTC

V: TRBV4-2
J: TRBJ1-4
size: .
D: .
CDR3: CASSQGDSRKLFF
DNA: TGTGCCAGCAGCCAAGGGGATTCGCGGAAACTGTTTTTT